This T cell receptor (beta chain) was found in a study of cytomegalovirus exposure and HLA in healthy donors. Study-wide results and limits: Researchers counted some 150 TCR beta chains as cytomegalovirus-associated.

With regard to this clone: What it recognizes is unknown.

The PCR had 60 Vbeta and 13 Jbeta primers. TCRdb's copy holds only in-frame clones and misses some; the assay was immunoSEQ multiplex PCR. The sample includes 100,000 or so clones, around 84% seen only once; the top ten take roughly 1.3%. Donors were ostensibly healthy at sampling, although undocumented immune exposures were probable. Sequences were obtained from PBMCs. The receptor was derived from a man younger than 40 in good health and CMV-seronegative.

In DNA form, the CDR3 reads TGTGCCATCAGTGTCCCTCGGGCCCGGGAAGAAGGGTCTAGCGGCTACACCTTC. Protein sequence: CAISVPRAREEGSSGYTF. The V gene is TRBV10-3, the J gene TRBJ1-2; D not certain. V was cut by 4 bases and J by 8 bases, with 29 bases left in between. In germline, CDR1 is ENHRY, CDR2 SYGVKD. The CDR3 spans 18 residues.